The sequence of this TCR beta chain was determined in a study of cytomegalovirus exposure and HLA in healthy donors. Study conclusions and caveats: Using a false discovery rate of 0.05, a later analysis showed that around 16,000 TCR beta sequences were associated with HLA alleles. Clonal expansion, a later analysis showed, was greater in HLA-associated TCR beta chains than in equally common others.

Germline V CDR1 and CDR2: MDHEN, SYDVKM. The V gene lost 5 bases and the J gene lost 2 bases, with 7 bases spanning the gap. The CDR3 has 13 residues. The PCR ran on 60 Vbeta and 13 Jbeta primers. The data were produced by immunoSEQ multiplex PCR, yet TCRdb's version contains in-frame clones alone and is incomplete. The table shows tens of thousands of clones, with less than 80% occurring only once. Remarks on this clone: What it recognizes is unknown.

This receptor was obtained from a male donor in good health and CMV-seronegative. This chain connects TRBV28 to TRBJ1-5, with unresolved D. The specimen was PBMCs. For the CDR3, the DNA is TGTGCCAGCAGTAGTGCGGGCAATCAGCCCCAGCATTTT. Amino acid sequence: CASSSAGNQPQHF.